This T cell receptor beta chain was captured by sequencing in a study of shared clonotypes between healthy human individuals. Germline V gives CDR1 MDHEN, CDR2 SYDVKM. This CDR3 contains 16 residues. Trimming stripped 0 bases from V and 0 bases from J, with 9 bases between. In regard to this clone: Other DNA sequences of this sample code for an identical CDR3.

The assay was immunoSEQ multiplex PCR, and TCRdb's table has in-frame clones only and misses some. This table holds approximately 510,000 clones, less than 85% found once. The chain has TRBV28 and TRBJ2-1; TRBD2 is a possible D gene (6 bases). Sequenced material: PBMCs. The TCR sequence derives from a woman in her thirties or forties in good health. Some clones in this sample may be carry-over from other donors' samples. As DNA, the CDR3 is TGTGCCAGCAGTTTATGGCGGGGAAGCTCCTACAATGAGCAGTTCTTC. The encoded protein is CASSLWRGSSYNEQFF. Full variable domain (outside the CDR3, taken from reference TRBV28 and TRBJ2-1): DVKVTQSSRYLVKRTGEKVFLECVQDMDHENMFWYRQDPGLGLRLIYFSYDVKMKEKGDIPEGYSVSREKKERFSLILESASTNQTSMYLCASSLWRGSSYNEQFFGPGTRLTVL.